The present T cell receptor (beta chain) was sequenced within a study of T cell responses to AZD1222 COVID-19 vaccine. Study at large: Pooling of second doses given at about 4 or about 12 weeks was done. Broader study findings: Donor demographics were predominantly white British with a female majority; clonal diversity may be underestimated. Unmutated variant regions are reportedly targeted by nearly half of spike-specific TCRs.

Produced via immunoSEQ multiplex PCR; TCRdb's table is partial and in-frame only. The sample contains 100,000 to 150,000 clones, roughly 88% of which appear only once. About this clone: Its antigen is still unknown.

The receptor was derived from an adult in good health. The sequenced sample was peripheral blood, obtained on day 0 of AZD1222 vaccination.

The CDR3 loop is CASSILAGLQETQYF. The CDR3, as DNA: TGTGCCAGTAGTATACTAGCGGGTCTGCAGGAGACCCAGTACTTC. The chain carries TRBV19 and TRBJ2-5, with TRBD2 identical over 8 bases. Germline CDR1 and CDR2: LNHDA and SQIVND (reference sequence). V lost 2 bases to trimming and J lost 5 bases; unmatched junction nucleotides: 7. The CDR3 totals 15 residues.